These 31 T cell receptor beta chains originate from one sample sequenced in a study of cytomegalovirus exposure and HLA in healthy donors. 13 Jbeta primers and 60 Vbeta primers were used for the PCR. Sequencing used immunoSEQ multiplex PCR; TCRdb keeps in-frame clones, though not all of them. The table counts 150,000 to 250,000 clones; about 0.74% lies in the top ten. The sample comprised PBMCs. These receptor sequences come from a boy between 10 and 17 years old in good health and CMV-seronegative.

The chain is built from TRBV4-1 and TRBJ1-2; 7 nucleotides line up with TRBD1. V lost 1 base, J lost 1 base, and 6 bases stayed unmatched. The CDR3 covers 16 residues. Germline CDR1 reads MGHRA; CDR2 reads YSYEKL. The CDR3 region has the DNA TGCGCCAGCAGCCAAGTGGACAGGAACCTTAACTATGGCTACACCTTC. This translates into CASSQVDRNLNYGYTF.

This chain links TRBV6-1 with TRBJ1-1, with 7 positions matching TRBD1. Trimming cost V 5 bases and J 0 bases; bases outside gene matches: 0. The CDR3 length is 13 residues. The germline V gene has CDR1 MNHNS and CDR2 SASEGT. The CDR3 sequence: CASSTGVNTEAFF. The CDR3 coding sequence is TGTGCCAGCAGTACAGGGGTGAACACTGAAGCTTTCTTT.

CDR3 protein: CASSLGGFNTEAFF. The CDR3 DNA is TGCGCCAGCAGCTTGGGAGGTTTTAACACTGAAGCTTTCTTT. The chain links TRBV5-1 to TRBJ1-1, with unresolved D. Germline V gives CDR1 SGHRS, CDR2 YFSETQ. The CDR3 has 14 amino acids. Trimming took off 0 bases at V and 2 bases at J, with 8 bases between the two ends.

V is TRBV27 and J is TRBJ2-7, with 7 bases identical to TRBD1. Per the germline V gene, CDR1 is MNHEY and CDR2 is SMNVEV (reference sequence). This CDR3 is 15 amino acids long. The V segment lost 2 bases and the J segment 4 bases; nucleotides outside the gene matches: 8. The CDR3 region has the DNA TGTGCCAGCAGTTTAGAGCAGGGGGATCGGTACGAGCAGTACTTC. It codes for CASSLEQGDRYEQYF.

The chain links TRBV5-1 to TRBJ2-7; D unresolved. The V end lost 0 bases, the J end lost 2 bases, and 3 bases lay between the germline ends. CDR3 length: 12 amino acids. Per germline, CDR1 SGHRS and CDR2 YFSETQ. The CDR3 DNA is TGCGCCAGCAGCTTGGATACCTACGAGCAGTACTTC. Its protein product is CASSLDTYEQYF. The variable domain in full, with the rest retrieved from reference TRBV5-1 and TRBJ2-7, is KAGVTQTPRYLIKTRGQQVTLSCSPISGHRSVSWYQQTPGQGLQFLFEYFSETQRNKGNFPGRFSGRQFSNSRSEMNVSTLELGDSALYLCASSLDTYEQYFGPGTRLTVT.

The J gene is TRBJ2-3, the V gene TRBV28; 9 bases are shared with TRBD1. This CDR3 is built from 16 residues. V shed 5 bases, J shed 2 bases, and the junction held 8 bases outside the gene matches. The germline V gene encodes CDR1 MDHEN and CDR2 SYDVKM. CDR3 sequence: CASSLSRTGVTDTQYF. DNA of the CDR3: TGTGCCAGCAGTCTAAGTCGGACAGGGGTCACAGATACGCAGTATTTT.

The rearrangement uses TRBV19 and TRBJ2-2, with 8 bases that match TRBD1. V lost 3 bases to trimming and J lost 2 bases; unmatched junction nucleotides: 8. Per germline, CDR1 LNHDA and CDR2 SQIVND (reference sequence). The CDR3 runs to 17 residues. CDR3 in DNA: TGTGCCAGTAGTATCGGGACCAGGGGGCTTAACACCGGGGAGCTGTTTTTT. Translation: CASSIGTRGLNTGELFF. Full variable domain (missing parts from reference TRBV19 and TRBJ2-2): DGGITQSPKYLFRKEGQNVTLSCEQNLNHDAMYWYRQDPGQGLRLIYYSQIVNDFQKGDIAEGYSVSREKKESFPLTVTSAQKNPTAFYLCASSIGTRGLNTGELFFGEGSRLTVL.

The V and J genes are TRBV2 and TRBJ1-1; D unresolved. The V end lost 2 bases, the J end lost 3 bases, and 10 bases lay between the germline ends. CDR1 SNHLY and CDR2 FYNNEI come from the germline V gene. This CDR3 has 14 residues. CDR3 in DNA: TGTGCCAGCAGTGAATTAGAGATGGACACTGAAGCTTTCTTT. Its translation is CASSELEMDTEAFF.

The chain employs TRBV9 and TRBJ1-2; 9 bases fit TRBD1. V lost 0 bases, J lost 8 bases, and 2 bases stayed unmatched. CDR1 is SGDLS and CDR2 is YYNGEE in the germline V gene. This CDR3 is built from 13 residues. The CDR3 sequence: CASSVATGGGYTF. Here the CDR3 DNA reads TGTGCCAGCAGCGTAGCTACAGGGGGCGGCTACACCTTC.

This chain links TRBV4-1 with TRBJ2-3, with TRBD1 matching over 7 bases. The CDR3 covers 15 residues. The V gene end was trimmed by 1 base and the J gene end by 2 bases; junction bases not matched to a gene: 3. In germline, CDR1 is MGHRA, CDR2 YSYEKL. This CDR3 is CASSQVGGPTDTQYF. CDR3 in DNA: TGCGCCAGCAGCCAAGTAGGGGGCCCCACAGATACGCAGTATTTT.

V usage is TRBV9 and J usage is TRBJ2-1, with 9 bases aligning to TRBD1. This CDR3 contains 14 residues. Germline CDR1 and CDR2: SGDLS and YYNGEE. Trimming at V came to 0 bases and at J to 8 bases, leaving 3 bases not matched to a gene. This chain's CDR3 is CASSVGTGGYEQFF. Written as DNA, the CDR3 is TGTGCCAGCAGCGTAGGTACAGGGGGCTATGAGCAGTTCTTC. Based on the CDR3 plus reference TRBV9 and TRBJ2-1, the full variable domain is DSGVTQTPKHLITATGQRVTLRCSPRSGDLSVYWYQQSLDQGLQFLIQYYNGEERAKGNILERFSAQQFPDLHSELNLSSLELGDSALYFCASSVGTGGYEQFFGPGTRLTVL.

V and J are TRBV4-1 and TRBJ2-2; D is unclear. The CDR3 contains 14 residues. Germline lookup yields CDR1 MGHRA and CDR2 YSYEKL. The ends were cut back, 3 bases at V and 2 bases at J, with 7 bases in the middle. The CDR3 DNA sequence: TGCGCCAGCAGCCATAGTGTAAACACCGGGGAGCTGTTTTTT. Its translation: CASSHSVNTGELFF.

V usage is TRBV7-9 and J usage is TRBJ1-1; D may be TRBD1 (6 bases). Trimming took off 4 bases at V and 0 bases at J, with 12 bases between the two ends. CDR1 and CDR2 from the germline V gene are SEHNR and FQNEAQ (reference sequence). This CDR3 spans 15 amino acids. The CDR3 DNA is TGTGCCAGCAGCTCGACCGACAGGATGAACACTGAAGCTTTCTTT. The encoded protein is CASSSTDRMNTEAFF.

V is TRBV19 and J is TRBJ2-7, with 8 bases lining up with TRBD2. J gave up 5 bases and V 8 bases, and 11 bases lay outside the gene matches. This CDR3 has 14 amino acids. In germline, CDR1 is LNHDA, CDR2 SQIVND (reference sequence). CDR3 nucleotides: TGTGCCAGTCCCTCATTTAGCGGGGACGACGAGCAGTACTTC. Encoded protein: CASPSFSGDDEQYF.

The CDR3 coding sequence is TGTGCCAGCAGCTTCACTGGGGCCAACGTCCTGACTTTC. Translating gives CASSFTGANVLTF. The chain has TRBV7-6 and TRBJ2-6; no reliable D call. Germline V gene sequence: CDR1 SGHVS, CDR2 FNYEAQ. V shed 3 bases and J shed 2 bases, with 2 bases lying between them. The CDR3 contains 13 residues.

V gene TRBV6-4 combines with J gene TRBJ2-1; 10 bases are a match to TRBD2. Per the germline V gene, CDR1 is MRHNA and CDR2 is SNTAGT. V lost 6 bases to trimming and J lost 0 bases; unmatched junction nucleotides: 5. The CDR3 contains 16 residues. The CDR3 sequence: CASRPSGSSSYNEQFF. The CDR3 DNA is TGTGCCAGCAGGCCTAGCGGGAGTTCCTCCTACAATGAGCAGTTCTTC.

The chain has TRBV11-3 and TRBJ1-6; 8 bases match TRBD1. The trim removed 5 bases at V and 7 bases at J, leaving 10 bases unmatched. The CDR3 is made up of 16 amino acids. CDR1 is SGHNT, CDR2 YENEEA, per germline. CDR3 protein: CASSRIRTGRNSPLHF. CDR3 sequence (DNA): TGTGCCAGCAGCCGAATAAGGACAGGGCGCAATTCACCCCTCCACTTT.

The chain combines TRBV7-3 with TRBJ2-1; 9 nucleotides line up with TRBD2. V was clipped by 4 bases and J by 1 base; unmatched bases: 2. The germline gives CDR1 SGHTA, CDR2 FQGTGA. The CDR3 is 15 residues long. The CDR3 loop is CASSSLAGSYNEQFF. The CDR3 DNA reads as TGTGCCAGCAGCTCTCTAGCGGGGTCCTACAATGAGCAGTTCTTC.

CDR3 loop: CASSLGTGVQETQYF. CDR3 DNA: TGTGCCAGCAGCTTAGGGACAGGGGTCCAGGAGACCCAGTACTTC. This chain links TRBV7-2 with TRBJ2-5; 9 bases match TRBD1. The CDR3 contains 15 residues. Trimming at V came to 1 base and at J to 5 bases, leaving 5 bases not matched to a gene. Germline V gene data show CDR1 as SGHTA and CDR2 as FQGNSA.

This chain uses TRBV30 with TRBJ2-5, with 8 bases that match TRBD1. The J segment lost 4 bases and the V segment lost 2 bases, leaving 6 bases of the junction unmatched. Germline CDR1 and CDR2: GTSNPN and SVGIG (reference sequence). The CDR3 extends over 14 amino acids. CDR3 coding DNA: TGTGCCTGGAGTTTCTCGGGGACAGGAGAGACCCAGTACTTC. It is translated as CAWSFSGTGETQYF. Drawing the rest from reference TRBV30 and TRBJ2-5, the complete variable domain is SQTIHQWPATLVQPVGSPLSLECTVEGTSNPNLYWYRQAAGRGLQLLFYSVGIGQISSEVPQNLSASRPQDRQFILSSKKLLLSDSGFYLCAWSFSGTGETQYFGPGTRLLVL.

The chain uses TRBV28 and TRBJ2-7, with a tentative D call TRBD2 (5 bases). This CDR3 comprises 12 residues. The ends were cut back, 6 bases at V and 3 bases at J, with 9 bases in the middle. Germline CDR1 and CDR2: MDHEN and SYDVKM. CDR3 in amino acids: CASSRGSYEQYF. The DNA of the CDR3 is TGTGCCAGCAGCCGGGGAAGCTACGAGCAGTACTTC.

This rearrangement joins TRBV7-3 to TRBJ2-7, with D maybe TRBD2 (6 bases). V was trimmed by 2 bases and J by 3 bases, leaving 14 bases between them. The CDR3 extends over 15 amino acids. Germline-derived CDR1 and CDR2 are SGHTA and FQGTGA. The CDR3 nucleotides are TGTGCCAGCAGCTTAGGAGGCGCGGGGTTCTACGAGCAGTACTTC. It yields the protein CASSLGGAGFYEQYF.

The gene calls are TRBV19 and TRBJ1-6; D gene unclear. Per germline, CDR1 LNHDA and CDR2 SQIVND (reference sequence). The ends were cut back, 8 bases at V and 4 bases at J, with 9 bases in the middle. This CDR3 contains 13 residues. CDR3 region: CASCQAYNSPLHF. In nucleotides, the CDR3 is TGTGCCAGTTGCCAAGCATATAATTCACCCCTCCACTTT.

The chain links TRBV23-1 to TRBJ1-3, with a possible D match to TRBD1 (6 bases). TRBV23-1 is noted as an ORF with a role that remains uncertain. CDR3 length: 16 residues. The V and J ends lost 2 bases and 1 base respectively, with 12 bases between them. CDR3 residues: CASSQPGTYSGNTIYF. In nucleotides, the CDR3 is TGCGCCAGCAGTCAACCCGGGACATATTCTGGAAACACCATATATTTT.

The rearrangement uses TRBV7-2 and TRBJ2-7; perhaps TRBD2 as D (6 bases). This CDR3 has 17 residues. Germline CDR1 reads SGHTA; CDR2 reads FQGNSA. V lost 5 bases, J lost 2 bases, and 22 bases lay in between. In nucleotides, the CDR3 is TGTGCCAGCAGCCTCCAGAAATACGCGGGGTCCCCCTACGAGCAGTACTTC. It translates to CASSLQKYAGSPYEQYF.

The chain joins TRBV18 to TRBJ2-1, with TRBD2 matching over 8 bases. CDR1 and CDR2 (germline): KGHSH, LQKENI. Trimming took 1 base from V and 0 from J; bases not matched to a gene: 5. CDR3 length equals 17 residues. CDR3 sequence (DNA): TGTGCCAGCTCACCACTGGGACTAGGTAGCTCCTACAATGAGCAGTTCTTC. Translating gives CASSPLGLGSSYNEQFF.

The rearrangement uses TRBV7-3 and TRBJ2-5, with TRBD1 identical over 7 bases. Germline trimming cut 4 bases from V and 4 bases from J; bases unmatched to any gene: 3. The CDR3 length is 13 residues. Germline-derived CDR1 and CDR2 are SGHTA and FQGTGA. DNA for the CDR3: TGTGCCAGCAGCTGGACAGGCGGAGAGACCCAGTACTTC. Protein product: CASSWTGGETQYF.

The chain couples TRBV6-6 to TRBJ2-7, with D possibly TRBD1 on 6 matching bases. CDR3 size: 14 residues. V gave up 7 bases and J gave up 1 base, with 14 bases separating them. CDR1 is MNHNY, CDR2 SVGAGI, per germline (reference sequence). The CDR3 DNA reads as TGTGCCAGCACTACAGGGAAACAGTCCTACGAGCAGTACTTC. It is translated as CASTTGKQSYEQYF.

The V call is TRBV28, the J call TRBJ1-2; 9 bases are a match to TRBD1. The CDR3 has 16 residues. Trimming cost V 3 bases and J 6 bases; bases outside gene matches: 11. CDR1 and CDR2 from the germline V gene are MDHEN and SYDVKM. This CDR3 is CASSFPWTGADHGYTF. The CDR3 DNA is TGTGCCAGCAGTTTTCCCTGGACAGGGGCCGACCATGGCTACACCTTC.

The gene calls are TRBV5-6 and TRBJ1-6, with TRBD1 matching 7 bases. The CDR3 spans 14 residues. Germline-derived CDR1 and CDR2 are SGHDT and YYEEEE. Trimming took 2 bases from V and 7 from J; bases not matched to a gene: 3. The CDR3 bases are TGTGCCAGCAGCTTCAGAGGGGGCAATTCACCCCTCCACTTT. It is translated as CASSFRGGNSPLHF. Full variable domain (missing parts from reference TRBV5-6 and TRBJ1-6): DAGVTQSPTHLIKTRGQQVTLRCSPKSGHDTVSWYQQALGQGPQFIFQYYEEEERQRGNFPDRFSGHQFPNYSSELNVNALLLGDSALYLCASSFRGGNSPLHFGNGTRLTVT.

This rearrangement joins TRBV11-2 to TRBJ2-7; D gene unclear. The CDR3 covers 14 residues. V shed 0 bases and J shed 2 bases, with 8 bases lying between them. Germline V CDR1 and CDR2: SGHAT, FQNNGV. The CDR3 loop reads CASSLDAAPYEQYF. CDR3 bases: TGTGCCAGCAGCTTAGACGCGGCCCCCTACGAGCAGTACTTC.